These 17 T cell receptor beta chains were all obtained from the same sample, sequenced in a study of patients and donors after allogeneic stem cell transplantation. One entry per CDR3 protein, called by TCRdb with MiXCR from the RT-PCR reads. The table lists 190,000 or so distinct CDR3 sequences, less than 45% of them singletons, with about 35% in the top ten. Sequencing input: blood, either unsorted or a sorted T cell fraction (not recorded which). The origin of the receptors is a human donor who was either an allogeneic HSCT recipient or a stem cell or donor lymphocyte infusion donor (not recorded which). It is not recorded whose cells these are; they may come from a transplant donor.

This clonotype was seen only a few times. The chain's CDR3 is CASSFTGVVQPQHF. In DNA, the CDR3 is TGTGCCAGCAGTTTTACAGGGGTGGTGCAGCCCCAGCATTTT. This chain connects TRBV12-3 or TRBV12-4 to TRBJ1-5, with 7 bases that match TRBD1. Germline trimming cut 3 bases from V and 7 bases from J; bases unmatched to any gene: 6. This CDR3 is built from 14 residues.

This clonotype was counted a few times. The CDR3 loop reads CASSGSQPRNYGYTF. The CDR3 DNA follows: TGTGCCAGCAGTGGGTCTCAGCCTCGGAACTATGGCTACACCTTC. The chain joins TRBV12-3 or TRBV12-4 to TRBJ1-2; no clear D. The V and J ends lost 5 bases and 2 bases respectively, with 15 bases between them. CDR3 length equals 15 residues.

This rearrangement joins TRBV7-2 to TRBJ2-1; 14 bases map to TRBD2. This CDR3 region has 19 residues. Germline CDR1 and CDR2: SGHTA and FQGNSA. V was clipped by 6 bases and J by 0 bases; unmatched bases: 10. The CDR3 DNA follows: TGTGCCAGCAGGCCTTTAGGACTAGCGGGAGGTCTCTCCTACAATGAGCAGTTCTTC. Amino acids: CASRPLGLAGGLSYNEQFF.

The rearrangement links TRBV29-1 to TRBJ2-3; TRBD2 aligns across 11 bases. This CDR3 is built from 16 residues. Germline lookup yields CDR1 SQVTM and CDR2 ANQGSEA. The J segment lost 2 bases and the V segment lost 7 bases, leaving 11 bases of the junction unmatched. CDR3 nucleotide sequence: TGCAGCGCCATGATGGGTAGCGGGAGGGCCACAGATACGCAGTATTTT. Protein: CSAMMGSGRATDTQYF.

This clonotype was seen more than once but under ten times. This chain joins TRBV20-1 and TRBJ1-5, with TRBD1 as a possible D gene (6 bases). From germline, CDR1 is DFQATT and CDR2 SNEGSKA (reference sequence). Trimming stripped 4 bases from V and 4 bases from J, with 14 bases between. The CDR3 is made up of 14 amino acids. The CDR3 DNA follows: TGCAGTGCTATTGCCCAGGGGATGAATCAGCCCCAGCATTTT. It yields the protein CSAIAQGMNQPQHF.

The chain links TRBV5-1 to TRBJ2-4; perhaps D is TRBD1 or TRBD2 (5 bases each). V lost 3 bases, J lost 8 bases, and 18 bases lay in between. This CDR3 has 15 residues. Germline CDR1 is SGHRS and CDR2 is YFSETQ. CDR3: CASSSGAEQRDIQYF. The CDR3 DNA reads TGCGCCAGCAGCTCCGGGGCCGAACAACGGGACATTCAGTACTTC.

The chain has TRBV27 and TRBJ2-1; possibly TRBD1 or TRBD2 for D (5 bases each). This CDR3 contains 16 residues. Germline V gene data show CDR1 as MNHEY and CDR2 as SMNVEV (reference sequence). Between the trimmed V and J ends, which lost 4 bases and 5 bases, there was a span of 18 bases. The CDR3 DNA reads TGTGCCAGCAGTTCTCCCGGGGCCTGGATGAACAATGAGCAGTTCTTC. It codes for CASSSPGAWMNNEQFF.

This clonotype was detected only a few times. The chain joins TRBV19 to TRBJ1-1, with unresolved D. Germline CDR1 is LNHDA and CDR2 is SQIVND (reference sequence). The CDR3 totals 15 residues. V was clipped by 2 bases and J by 0 bases, with 10 bases between them. The CDR3 DNA sequence: TGTGCCAGTAGTATACCAGCGGTTATGAACACTGAAGCTTTCTTT. It translates to CASSIPAVMNTEAFF. The variable domain in full, with the rest retrieved from reference TRBV19 and TRBJ1-1, is DGGITQSPKYLFRKEGQNVTLSCEQNLNHDAMYWYRQDPGQGLRLIYYSQIVNDFQKGDIAEGYSVSREKKESFPLTVTSAQKNPTAFYLCASSIPAVMNTEAFFGQGTRLTVV.

This clonotype has a handful of counts. The chain combines TRBV9 with TRBJ1-1, with 9 positions matching TRBD1. The CDR3 consists of 15 residues. Unmatched junction bases numbered 4, after V lost 0 bases and J lost 4 bases. Germline V gene data show CDR1 as SGDLS and CDR2 as YYNGEE. Here the CDR3 DNA reads TGTGCCAGCAGCGTAGAGGGGACAGGGAGCACTGAAGCTTTCTTT. Translation gives CASSVEGTGSTEAFF. The variable domain in full, completed from reference TRBV9 and TRBJ1-1, reads DSGVTQTPKHLITATGQRVTLRCSPRSGDLSVYWYQQSLDQGLQFLIQYYNGEERAKGNILERFSAQQFPDLHSELNLSSLELGDSALYFCASSVEGTGSTEAFFGQGTRLTVV.

This chain uses TRBV7-2 with TRBJ1-2; D remains unclear. Trimming took 1 base from V and 5 from J, leaving 11 bases between them. The CDR3 is made up of 14 amino acids. Germline CDR1 is SGHTA and CDR2 is FQGNSA. CDR3 residues: CASSLGGPRYGYTF. In DNA, the CDR3 is TGTGCCAGCAGCTTAGGTGGCCCGAGGTATGGCTACACCTTC.

The table lists this clonotype with a few counts. The gene calls are TRBV4-3 and TRBJ2-7; a weak D match, TRBD2 (6 bases). The CDR3 runs 16 residues. Germline assignment: CDR1 LGHNA and CDR2 YSLEER. With 0 bases removed from V and 6 bases from J, the gap between germline ends came to 18 bases. CDR3 region: CASSQDTGTARSEQYF. In DNA form, the CDR3 reads TGCGCCAGCAGCCAAGATACCGGGACTGCTAGGAGCGAGCAGTACTTC.

This clonotype was seen only a few times. The genes are TRBV6-2 or TRBV6-3 and TRBJ1-2; no clear D gene. CDR3 size: 15 residues. In germline, CDR1 is MNHEY, CDR2 SVGEGT. Trimming removed 4 bases from V and 4 bases from J, with 16 bases in between. Here the CDR3 DNA reads TGTGCCAGCAGTTCCTACCCACGAGCGGGCTATGGCTACACCTTC. Encoded protein: CASSSYPRAGYGYTF.

The chain joins TRBV13 to TRBJ1-3, with D unclear. The CDR3 runs to 12 residues. Between the trimmed V and J ends, which lost 5 bases and 15 bases, there was a span of 17 bases. Germline CDR1 reads PRHDT; CDR2 reads FYEKMQ (reference sequence). The CDR3 reads CASSPQDKPEYF. The DNA of the CDR3 is TGTGCCAGCAGCCCGCAAGATAAACCCGAATATTTT.

The genes are TRBV7-2 and TRBJ2-2; D remains ambiguous. Per germline, CDR1 SGHTA and CDR2 FQGNSA. CDR3 length: 11 amino acids. V lost 10 bases to trimming and J lost 6 bases, with 9 bases between them. This chain's CDR3 is CATAQAGELFF. CDR3 DNA: TGTGCCACCGCTCAGGCCGGGGAGCTGTTTTTT. Supplemented by reference TRBV7-2 and TRBJ2-2, the full variable domain reads GAGVSQSPSNKVTEKGKDVELRCDPISGHTALYWYRQSLGQGLEFLIYFQGNSAPDKSGLPSDRFSAERTGGSVSTLTIQRTQQEDSAVYLCATAQAGELFFGEGSRLTVL.

This clonotype was counted only a few times. The chain employs TRBV12-3 or TRBV12-4 and TRBJ2-2, with D possibly being TRBD1 (5 bases). The CDR3 is 15 residues long. Trimming cost V 7 bases and J 1 base, with 13 bases left between them. The CDR3 DNA follows: TGTGCCAGCAAGGAAGCAGGGATGAACACCGGGGAGCTGTTTTTT. Translated: CASKEAGMNTGELFF.

The rearrangement uses TRBV12-3 or TRBV12-4 and TRBJ2-7; 10 nucleotides align to TRBD2. V lost 3 bases, J lost 3 bases, and 8 bases stayed unmatched. The CDR3 is made up of 16 amino acids. In DNA form, the CDR3 reads TGTGCCAGCAGTTTCAGAGCGGGAGGGCCATTCTACGAGCAGTACTTC. Translated: CASSFRAGGPFYEQYF.

The sample holds a few counts of this clonotype. V and J are TRBV9 and TRBJ2-2, with 9 bases matching TRBD2. The germline V gene has CDR1 SGDLS and CDR2 YYNGEE. The CDR3 runs to 16 residues. Trimming cost V 4 bases and J 0 bases; bases outside gene matches: 4. The CDR3 bases are TGTGCCAGCAGCTCGACTAGCGGAGCGAACACCGGGGAGCTGTTTTTT. This translates into CASSSTSGANTGELFF.